This TCR beta chain was profiled in a study of stem cell transplantation in POMP-related autoinflammatory disease. For the study at large: Impaired MHC class I-dependent CD8+ differentiation was hypothesized from defective thymoproteasomes. Pre-transplant patients had naive-skewed CD4+ T cells and few CD8+ T cells.

Germline-derived CDR1 and CDR2 are ENHRY and SYGVKD. Trimming cost V 8 bases and J 4 bases, with 9 bases left between them. The CDR3 loop spans 12 amino acids. This clone came up a few times. Some clones are missing from TCRdb's copy, which holds only in-frame ones; the method was immunoSEQ multiplex PCR. The sample comprises over 25,000 clones, around 88% of which are singletons, and under 0.75% rests with the top ten. The receptor was isolated from a human donor with POMP-related autoinflammation and immune dysregulation (PRAID). Sequencing was performed on CD4+ T cells from PBMCs, taken before stem cell transplantation. The J gene is TRBJ1-5, the V gene TRBV10-3; possible D gene TRBD1, 5 bases. The CDR3 DNA reads as TGTGCCATCTCGGACACAAATCAGCCCCAGCATTTT. Amino acids: CAISDTNQPQHF.